The 32 T cell receptor beta chains listed next were all sequenced from one sample in a study of human T cells and chemical hapten exposure. Total RNA was extracted from unfractionated whole blood. Unique molecular identifiers were affixed to discrete cDNA molecules within the library. From the reads, TCRdb called clonotypes with MiXCR, one entry per CDR3 protein. Of more than 100,000 distinct CDR3 sequences detected, over 7.5% appear once; the ten largest clones hold 1.1% to 1.5%. The sequenced sample consisted of whole blood. These receptors came from a human donor in good health. Some clones in this sample may be carry-over from other donors' samples.

The chain links TRBV4-3 to TRBJ1-1; D gene unclear. The germline V gene has CDR1 LGHNA and CDR2 YSLEER. V lost 0 bases, J lost 1 base, and 3 bases lay in between. This CDR3 has 13 amino acids. Here the CDR3 DNA reads TGCGCCAGCAGCCAAGAACCGAACACTGAAGCTTTCTTT. It specifies CASSQEPNTEAFF.

This clonotype has only a few counts. As DNA, the CDR3 is TGTGCCAGTAGTATGGGGCTAGCGGGAATCACCGGGGAGCTGTTTTTT. Amino acid sequence: CASSMGLAGITGELFF. The V gene is TRBV19, the J gene TRBJ2-2, with TRBD2 matching 9 bases. The CDR3 is 16 amino acids. The germline V gene has CDR1 LNHDA and CDR2 SQIVND (reference sequence). V shed 3 bases and J 4 bases; nucleotides not matched to a gene: 6.

This clonotype was observed at least ten times. The V and J genes are TRBV11-1 and TRBJ1-2; D is unresolved. The CDR3 spans 14 residues. V was trimmed by 2 bases and J by 4 bases, leaving 11 bases between them. Germline lookup yields CDR1 SGHAT and CDR2 FQDESV (reference sequence). DNA of the CDR3: TGTGCCAGCAGCTTAATGCCCAGGACCTATGGCTACACCTTC. It specifies CASSLMPRTYGYTF.

The gene calls are TRBV11-2 and TRBJ2-5; D unresolved. CDR3 size: 13 residues. CDR1 is SGHAT and CDR2 is FQNNGV in the germline V gene. V was trimmed by 5 bases and J by 5 bases, leaving 12 bases between them. This chain's CDR3 is CASSPGLQETQYF. In DNA, the CDR3 is TGTGCCAGCAGCCCGGGTCTTCAGGAGACCCAGTACTTC. Based on the CDR3 plus reference TRBV11-2 and TRBJ2-5, the full variable domain is EAGVAQSPRYKIIEKRQSVAFWCNPISGHATLYWYQQILGQGPKLLIQFQNNGVVDDSQLPKDRFSAERLKGVDSTLKIQPAKLEDSAVYLCASSPGLQETQYFGPGTRLLVL.

This clonotype has just a few counts. The rearrangement links TRBV30 to TRBJ2-3; D not certain. V was shortened by 0 bases and J by 8 bases, with 9 bases between the two germline ends. Per germline, CDR1 GTSNPN and CDR2 SVGIG (reference sequence). This CDR3 has 12 amino acids. The CDR3 nucleotides read TGTGCCTGGAGTGTAGAGGCAGGTACGCAGTATTTT. Residues: CAWSVEAGTQYF.

This clonotype showed up many times. This chain uses TRBV7-8 with TRBJ1-5; the D is unclear. The CDR3 contains 15 residues. The germline V gene has CDR1 SGHVS and CDR2 FQNEAQ. The V gene lost 1 base and the J gene lost 1 base, with 8 bases spanning the gap. The CDR3 DNA sequence: TGTGCCAGCAGCTTAGAGTGGGGAAGCAATCAGCCCCAGCATTTT. Its translation is CASSLEWGSNQPQHF. Supplemented by reference TRBV7-8 and TRBJ1-5, the full variable domain reads GAGVSQSPRYKVAKRGQDVALRCDPISGHVSLFWYQQALGQGPEFLTYFQNEAQLDKSGLPSDRFFAERPEGSVSTLKIQRTQQEDSAVYLCASSLEWGSNQPQHFGDGTRLSIL.

This clonotype was counted ten times or more. The genes are TRBV5-8 and TRBJ1-5, with TRBD1 as a possible D gene (6 bases). V shed 0 bases and J shed 0 bases, with 7 bases lying between them. The CDR3 sequence is 15 residues long. Germline loops: CDR1 SGHTS, CDR2 YDEGEE. In DNA form, the CDR3 reads TGTGCCAGCAGCTTGGGGACAGATAGCAATCAGCCCCAGCATTTT. Protein: CASSLGTDSNQPQHF.

The sample holds many counts of this clonotype. The CDR3, as DNA: TGTGCCAGCAGTCCCTTCTCTCGATACTACAATGAGCAGTTCTTC. Amino acid sequence: CASSPFSRYYNEQFF. The chain carries TRBV27 and TRBJ2-1; D ambiguous. The CDR3 spans 15 residues. Germline CDR1 and CDR2: MNHEY and SMNVEV (reference sequence). V gave up 5 bases and J gave up 3 bases, with 14 bases separating them.

This clonotype turned up a few times. The rearrangement uses TRBV20-1 and TRBJ2-1; 13 nucleotides agree with TRBD2. The CDR3 contains 17 residues. CDR1 is DFQATT, CDR2 SNEGSKA, per germline (reference sequence). The V segment lost 5 bases and the J segment 0 bases; nucleotides outside the gene matches: 7. The CDR3 protein is CSAPGLAGSRSYNEQFF. The CDR3 nucleotides read TGCAGTGCTCCGGGACTAGCGGGATCCCGCTCCTACAATGAGCAGTTCTTC.

This clonotype has a handful of counts. The rearrangement uses TRBV5-1 and TRBJ2-7; a possible D gene is TRBD2 (7 bases). Trimming took off 3 bases at V and 4 bases at J, with 14 bases between the two ends. Germline CDR1 is SGHRS and CDR2 is YFSETQ. This CDR3 spans 14 amino acids. For the CDR3, the DNA is TGCGCCAGCAGCTGGGGGGGGCTGGGGTACGAGCAGTACTTC. Amino acid sequence: CASSWGGLGYEQYF.

The chain combines TRBV5-1 with TRBJ2-3, with a weak D call TRBD1 (6 bases). The V gene's germline CDR1 is SGHRS and CDR2 YFSETQ. V gave up 3 bases and J gave up 2 bases, with 10 bases separating them. This CDR3 has 14 residues. The CDR3 loop is CASSSYRATDTQYF. Written as DNA, the CDR3 is TGCGCCAGCAGCTCGTACAGGGCCACAGATACGCAGTATTTT.

The V and J genes are TRBV5-1 and TRBJ2-7, with 12 bases aligning to TRBD2. The length of the CDR3 is 18 residues. Germline V gene lookup returns CDR1 SGHRS and CDR2 YFSETQ. Trimming at V came to 4 bases and at J to 0 bases, leaving 11 bases not matched to a gene. The CDR3 protein is CASSPGTSGLGSSYEQYF. CDR3 in DNA: TGCGCCAGCAGCCCGGGGACTAGCGGGCTCGGAAGCTCCTACGAGCAGTACTTC.

The V gene is TRBV5-1, the J gene TRBJ2-3; 10 bases match TRBD2. V shed 0 bases and J 2 bases; nucleotides not matched to a gene: 3. The germline CDR1 and CDR2 sequences are SGHRS and YFSETQ. The CDR3 spans 16 residues. CDR3 region: CASSLEGLAATDTQYF. The CDR3 DNA follows: TGCGCCAGCAGCTTGGAAGGACTAGCGGCCACAGATACGCAGTATTTT.

This clonotype showed up just a few times. This chain connects TRBV7-9 to TRBJ2-1, with D possibly matching TRBD2 (5 bases). This CDR3 is 15 amino acids long. CDR1 is SEHNR and CDR2 is FQNEAQ in the germline V gene (reference sequence). Deletions cut 0 bases from V and 2 bases from J, with 8 bases between. CDR3 in amino acids: CASSLAGEAYNEQFF. In DNA form, the CDR3 reads TGTGCCAGCAGCTTAGCGGGAGAGGCCTACAATGAGCAGTTCTTC.

This rearrangement joins TRBV11-2 to TRBJ2-7; D uncertain. Trimming stripped 5 bases from V and 2 bases from J, with 13 bases between. Germline V gene lookup returns CDR1 SGHAT and CDR2 FQNNGV. The length of the CDR3 is 14 residues. The CDR3 protein is CASSPGLRPYEQYF. The DNA of the CDR3 is TGTGCCAGCAGCCCGGGCCTCCGCCCCTACGAGCAGTACTTC.

The chain employs TRBV25-1 and TRBJ1-5, with no clear D. Trimming took off 3 bases at V and 6 bases at J, with 12 bases between the two ends. The CDR3 covers 14 residues. The V gene's germline CDR1 is MGHDK and CDR2 SYGVNS. This CDR3 is CASSDGPVGQPQHF. In DNA form, the CDR3 reads TGTGCCAGCAGTGATGGCCCGGTCGGTCAGCCCCAGCATTTT.

This clonotype has at least ten counts. The chain links TRBV5-1 to TRBJ1-1; TRBD1 agrees at 8 bases. CDR3 size: 16 residues. From germline, CDR1 is SGHRS and CDR2 YFSETQ. V trimming: 5 bases; J trimming: 5 bases; junction bases outside the gene matches: 14. The CDR3 nucleotides read TGCGCCAGCAGGCCCCGTCCAGGGGGCGCGGATACTGAAGCTTTCTTT. It codes for CASRPRPGGADTEAFF.

This clonotype was counted at least ten times. V usage is TRBV7-9 and J usage is TRBJ2-1, with no clear D. There are 15 residues in the CDR3. Trimming shortened V by 6 bases and J by 2 bases, and 14 bases separated the two germline ends. The germline CDR1 and CDR2 sequences are SEHNR and FQNEAQ (reference sequence). In DNA form, the CDR3 reads TGTGCCAGCAGTCCCCAGGTTCGCACCTACAATGAGCAGTTCTTC. This translates into CASSPQVRTYNEQFF.

The chain has TRBV3-1 and TRBJ2-1, with TRBD2 identical over 8 bases. Losses at the gene ends were 0 bases for V and 3 bases for J; bases not matched to a gene: 4. CDR3 length equals 16 residues. Per germline, CDR1 LGHDT and CDR2 YNNKEL (reference sequence). The CDR3 spells CASSQDVSGNYNEQFF. CDR3 in DNA: TGTGCCAGCAGCCAAGACGTTAGCGGGAACTACAATGAGCAGTTCTTC.

In its sample, this clonotype was seen a few times. The V call is TRBV4-2, the J call TRBJ2-1; D may match TRBD1 or TRBD2 (5 bases each). The CDR3 totals 17 residues. The V and J ends lost 0 bases and 0 bases respectively, with 12 bases between them. Germline V gene lookup returns CDR1 LGHNA and CDR2 YNFKEQ. CDR3 DNA: TGTGCCAGCAGCCAAGAGAGAGAGGGGTTCTCCTACAATGAGCAGTTCTTC. It translates to CASSQEREGFSYNEQFF.

This clonotype has a count of ten or more. The CDR3 loop is CASSLGPGATGNTIYF. CDR3 bases: TGTGCCAGCAGTTTAGGTCCGGGGGCAACTGGAAACACCATATATTTT. This chain uses TRBV27 with TRBJ1-3; D is perhaps TRBD1 (6 bases). Germline lookup yields CDR1 MNHEY and CDR2 SMNVEV (reference sequence). This CDR3 has 16 residues. V shed 2 bases and J shed 2 bases, with 13 bases lying between them.

This clonotype was seen at least ten times. This chain uses TRBV5-1 with TRBJ1-2, with D hard to call. The V end was cut by 4 bases, the J end by 2 bases, with 9 bases between. The germline V gene has CDR1 SGHRS and CDR2 YFSETQ. CDR3 size: 13 residues. This CDR3 reads CASSPKLNYGYTF. The CDR3 region has the DNA TGCGCCAGCAGCCCAAAGCTAAACTATGGCTACACCTTC.

This clonotype has just a few counts. V usage is TRBV5-6 and J usage is TRBJ2-2; D uncertain. CDR1 and CDR2 from the germline V gene are SGHDT and YYEEEE. This CDR3 comprises 15 residues. V was cut by 4 bases and J by 1 base, with 11 bases left in between. The CDR3 DNA is TGTGCCAGCAGCCCGTGGACGGTGAACACCGGGGAGCTGTTTTTT. Protein: CASSPWTVNTGELFF.

The gene calls are TRBV7-2 and TRBJ1-1; a weak D match, TRBD1 (5 bases). With 4 bases removed from V and 5 bases from J, the gap between germline ends came to 11 bases. The CDR3 loop spans 13 amino acids. Looked up from germline, CDR1 is SGHTA and CDR2 is FQGNSA. The CDR3 loop is CASSSHQGTEAFF. The DNA of the CDR3 is TGTGCCAGCAGCTCTCATCAGGGAACTGAAGCTTTCTTT.

This clonotype was observed many times. This rearrangement joins TRBV12-3 or TRBV12-4 to TRBJ2-1, with 8 bases identical to TRBD2. This CDR3 is 17 amino acids long. J gave up 0 bases and V 1 base, and 5 bases lay outside the gene matches. This CDR3 is CASSLELADSSYNEQFF. Here the CDR3 DNA reads TGTGCCAGCAGTTTAGAACTAGCGGACAGCTCCTACAATGAGCAGTTCTTC.

This clonotype was found a few times. The CDR3 nucleotides are TGTGCCAGCAGCGTCGACAGACCAGGGGCTGGGGCCAACGTCCTGACTTTC. Residues: CASSVDRPGAGANVLTF. The rearrangement joins TRBV7-3 to TRBJ2-6; D possibly corresponds to TRBD1 (6 bases). V was clipped by 5 bases and J by 2 bases, with 16 bases between them. The germline CDR1 and CDR2 sequences are SGHTA and FQGTGA. The CDR3 sequence is 17 residues long.

The chain joins TRBV12-5 to TRBJ2-1; TRBD2 matches at 8 bases. V was clipped by 0 bases and J by 3 bases; unmatched bases: 4. This CDR3 has 16 amino acids. Germline V lookup: CDR1 LGHNT, CDR2 FRNRAP. The CDR3 bases are TGTGCTAGTGGTTTGGTCGAAACTAGCGGCTACAATGAGCAGTTCTTC. Protein sequence: CASGLVETSGYNEQFF.

On this clonotype itself: This may come from a read error, since a much larger clone is one base off. This chain uses TRBV30 with TRBJ2-4, with D possibly being TRBD1 or TRBD2 (5 bases each). Germline V gives CDR1 GTSNPN, CDR2 SVGIG (reference sequence). This CDR3 is built from 14 residues. CDR3 sequence (DNA): TGTGCCTGGATGGCCCTAGCTGGGGGTGACATTCAGTGCTTC. It yields the protein CAWMALAGGDIQCF.

This clonotype was picked up many times. This chain joins TRBV7-6 and TRBJ1-2, with 10 bases fitting TRBD1. The CDR3 totals 14 residues. V was clipped by 4 bases and J by 4 bases; unmatched bases: 3. Germline assignment: CDR1 SGHVS and CDR2 FNYEAQ. DNA of the CDR3: TGTGCCAGCAGCTCGAGGACAGGGGGCTATGGCTACACCTTC. This codes for CASSSRTGGYGYTF.

This clonotype showed up many times. The chain has TRBV7-9 and TRBJ1-1; D unresolved. V was clipped by 5 bases and J by 3 bases, with 10 bases between them. There are 13 residues in the CDR3. Per the germline V gene, CDR1 is SEHNR and CDR2 is FQNEAQ (reference sequence). The chain's CDR3 is CASSPALDTEAFF. The CDR3 DNA follows: TGTGCCAGCAGCCCAGCCTTAGACACTGAAGCTTTCTTT.

This chain links TRBV6-5 with TRBJ2-5, with 12 positions matching TRBD2. This CDR3 has 15 amino acids. The V gene's germline CDR1 is MNHEY and CDR2 SVGAGI. V lost 2 bases and J lost 5; bases outside the gene matches: 3. In nucleotides, the CDR3 is TGTGCCAGCAGTTACCAAGGGACTAGCGGGGAGACCCAGTACTTC. Amino acid sequence: CASSYQGTSGETQYF.

V is TRBV4-1 and J is TRBJ2-5; no definite D call. The CDR3 is 15 amino acids. V lost 0 bases, J lost 2 bases, and 10 bases lay in between. Germline-derived CDR1 and CDR2 are MGHRA and YSYEKL. The CDR3 region is CASSQESQTQETQYF. Written as DNA, the CDR3 is TGCGCCAGCAGCCAAGAGTCCCAAACTCAAGAGACCCAGTACTTC.